This TCR beta chain was recorded in a study of siplizumab effects on memory and regulatory T cells. Findings and limits, study-wide: Most alloreactive clones went unmapped to unstimulated subsets; only a minor fraction mapped.

Per individual sample, 100,000 or so TCR templates were assayed. Produced via immunoSEQ multiplex PCR; TCRdb's table is partial and in-frame only. The sample lists over 70,000 clones; 85% to 95% were seen once. This CDR3 has 17 residues. V trimming: 0 bases; J trimming: 4 bases; junction bases outside the gene matches: 7. Germline lookup yields CDR1 GTSNPN and CDR2 SVGIG (reference sequence). About this clone: Its target is unknown.

J is TRBJ2-2 and V is TRBV30; 11 bases are a match to TRBD2. The origin of this receptor is a human donor in good health. The specimen sequenced was CD8+ T cells sorted from blood. CDR3 region: CAWSVPLSGRATGELFF. DNA of the CDR3: TGTGCCTGGAGTGTCCCTCTTAGCGGGAGGGCCACCGGGGAGCTGTTTTTT.